The 2 T cell receptor beta chains listed next were all sequenced from one sample in a study of blood T cells in healthy people across ages. The use of a sample-barcoded 5' primer and a J-beta primer mix characterized a second PCR of roughly 6 to 11 cycles. TCRdb re-called the 5' RACE reads through MiXCR, storing one row per CDR3 protein. Among 900,000 to 950,000 distinct CDR3 sequences listed, about 27% were seen once. A further study also used this sample, focusing on T cells of mothers and their children.

Source material: blood. All receptors come from a middle-aged woman in good health.

This clonotype was seen ten or more times. The rearrangement joins TRBV28 to TRBJ2-5, with 10 bases identical to TRBD2. Germline values: CDR1 MDHEN, CDR2 SYDVKM. The V segment lost 5 bases and the J segment 5 bases; nucleotides outside the gene matches: 5. The CDR3 is 14 amino acids. CDR3 nucleotides: TGTGCCAGCAGTCCGGGACTAGCGATGGAGACCCAGTACTTC. The encoded protein is CASSPGLAMETQYF.

With regard to this clonotype: Relative to the germline gene, one junction end is altered; a read error may explain this. The V gene is TRBV5-1, the J gene TRBJ2-1, with 7 bases matching TRBD2. This CDR3 has 15 residues. Germline assignment: CDR1 SGHRS and CDR2 YFSETQ. Here the CDR3 reads CVSSLSSGADNEQFF. In DNA, the CDR3 is TGCGTCAGCAGCTTGTCCAGCGGGGCGGACAATGAGCAGTTCTTC.